The 3 T cell receptor beta chains below come from one sample, sequenced in a study of T cells in Graves' hyperthyroidism and ophthalmopathy. TCR beta CDR3 regions were amplified from RNA. Primed by the HTBI set, a first-round RT-PCR was run on the TCR CDR3. TCRdb re-called the multiplex PCR reads with MiXCR, one entry per CDR3 protein. The sample lists 550,000 to 800,000 distinct CDR3 sequences, 15% to 20% occurring once. The sample comprised blood. All receptors come from a man aged 45-65 years with Graves' hyperthyroidism.

This chain joins TRBV10-1 and TRBJ2-2; a possible D gene is TRBD1 (7 bases). The CDR3 has 14 amino acids. Germline CDR1 WNHNN, CDR2 SYGVQD (reference sequence). V shed 4 bases and J shed 6 bases, with 12 bases lying between them. CDR3 DNA sequence: TGCGCCAGCAGTGGGACTACAGGGGCCGGGGAGCTGTTTTTT. It encodes CASSGTTGAGELFF.

The rearrangement uses TRBV28 and TRBJ1-5; TRBD1 might be the D (5 bases). The CDR3 contains 14 residues. The germline V and J ends were trimmed by 3 bases and 9 bases, with 15 bases remaining between them. The V gene's germline CDR1 is MDHEN and CDR2 SYDVKM. CDR3: CASSLGRGLVPQHF. CDR3 sequence (DNA): TGTGCCAGCAGTTTGGGGCGGGGTCTTGTGCCCCAGCATTTT.

This clonotype was detected ten times or more. This chain uses TRBV5-1 with TRBJ2-1; tentatively, D is TRBD1 (5 bases). Germline V gene data show CDR1 as SGHRS and CDR2 as YFSETQ. The CDR3 runs to 14 residues. The V end was cut by 2 bases, the J end by 1 base, with 7 bases between. The CDR3 is CASSFDSSYNEQFF. In DNA form, the CDR3 reads TGCGCCAGCAGCTTCGACAGTTCCTACAATGAGCAGTTCTTC.